One T cell receptor beta chain is described in this entry. This entry belongs to a study of blood T cell repertoires in COVID-19. Study overall: Samples representing acute and convalescent COVID-19 were sourced from the United States, Italy and Spain.

In the source study's methods: Reference gene primer amplification gave nucleated cell count estimates. The table came from immunoSEQ multiplex PCR; TCRdb's copy has only in-frame clones and leaves some out. V, J and clone size were drawn from that table, and D and trimming were deduced from the DNA. The table includes 84,000 or so clones, 80% detected once. Germline V gene data show CDR1 as LGHDT and CDR2 as YNNKEL (reference sequence). The V gene lost 4 bases and the J gene lost 4 bases, with 16 bases spanning the gap. The CDR3 runs 15 residues. Sequencing input: peripheral blood. The chain links TRBV3-1 (or the pseudogene TRBV3-2) to TRBJ2-5; D unresolved. This sequence was found in a woman between 40 and 50 years old with active or convalescent COVID-19. CDR3 nucleotides: TGTGCCAGCAGCCCCTCTTTCGGGTTCCGAGAGACCCAGTACTTC. Protein: CASSPSFGFRETQYF.